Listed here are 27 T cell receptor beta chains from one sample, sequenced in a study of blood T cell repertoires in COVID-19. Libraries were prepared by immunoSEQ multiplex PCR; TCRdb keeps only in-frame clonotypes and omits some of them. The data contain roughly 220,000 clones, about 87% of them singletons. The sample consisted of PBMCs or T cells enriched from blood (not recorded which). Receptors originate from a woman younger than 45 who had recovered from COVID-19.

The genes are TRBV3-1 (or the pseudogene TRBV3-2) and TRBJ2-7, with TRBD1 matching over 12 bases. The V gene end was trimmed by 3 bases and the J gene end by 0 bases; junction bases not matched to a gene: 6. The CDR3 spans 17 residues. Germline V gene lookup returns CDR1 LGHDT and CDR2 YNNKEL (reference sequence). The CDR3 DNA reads TGTGCCAGCAGCCATGGGACAGGGGGCCGCCGCTCCTACGAGCAGTACTTC. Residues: CASSHGTGGRRSYEQYF.

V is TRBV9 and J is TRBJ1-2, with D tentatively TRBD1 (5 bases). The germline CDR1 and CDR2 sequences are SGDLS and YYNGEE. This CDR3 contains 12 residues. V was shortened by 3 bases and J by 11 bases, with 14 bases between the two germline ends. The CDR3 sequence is CASSAAGRVYTF. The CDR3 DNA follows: TGTGCCAGCAGCGCCGCGGGACGGGTGTACACCTTC. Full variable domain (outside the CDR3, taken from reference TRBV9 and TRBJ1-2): DSGVTQTPKHLITATGQRVTLRCSPRSGDLSVYWYQQSLDQGLQFLIQYYNGEERAKGNILERFSAQQFPDLHSELNLSSLELGDSALYFCASSAAGRVYTFGSGTRLTVV.

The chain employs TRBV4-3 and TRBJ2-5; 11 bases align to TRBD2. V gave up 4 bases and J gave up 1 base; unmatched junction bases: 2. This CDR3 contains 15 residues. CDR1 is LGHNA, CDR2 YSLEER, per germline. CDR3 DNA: TGCGCCAGCAGCCTTCTAGCGGGGGGCCAAGAGACCCAGTACTTC. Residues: CASSLLAGGQETQYF.

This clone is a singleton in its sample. The CDR3 sequence is CASSPGLGTRVAFF. Written as DNA, the CDR3 is TGTGCCAGCAGCCCCGGCCTCGGGACAAGAGTTGCTTTCTTT. The chain carries TRBV3-1 (or the pseudogene TRBV3-2) and TRBJ1-1, with D tentatively TRBD1 (6 bases). Germline V gene lookup returns CDR1 LGHDT and CDR2 YNNKEL (reference sequence). The CDR3 has 14 amino acids. Trimming took off 4 bases at V and 11 bases at J, with 20 bases between the two ends.

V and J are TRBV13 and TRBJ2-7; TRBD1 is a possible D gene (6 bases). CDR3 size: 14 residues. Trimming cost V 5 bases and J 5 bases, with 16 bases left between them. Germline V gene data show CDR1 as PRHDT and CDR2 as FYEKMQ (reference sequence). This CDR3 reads CASSLRTVPNEQYF. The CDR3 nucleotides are TGTGCCAGCAGCCTTAGGACAGTCCCGAACGAGCAGTACTTC.

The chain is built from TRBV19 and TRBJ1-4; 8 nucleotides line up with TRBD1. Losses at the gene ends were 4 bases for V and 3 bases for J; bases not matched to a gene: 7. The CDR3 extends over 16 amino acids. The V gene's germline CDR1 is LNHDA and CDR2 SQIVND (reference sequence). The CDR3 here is CASSNPAGGANEKLFF. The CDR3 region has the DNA TGTGCCAGTAGTAATCCGGCAGGGGGCGCTAATGAAAAACTGTTTTTT.

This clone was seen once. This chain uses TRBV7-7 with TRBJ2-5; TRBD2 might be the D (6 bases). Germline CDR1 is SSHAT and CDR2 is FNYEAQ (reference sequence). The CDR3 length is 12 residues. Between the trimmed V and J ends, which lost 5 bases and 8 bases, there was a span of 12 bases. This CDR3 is CASSLGGGTQYF. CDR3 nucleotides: TGTGCCAGCAGCCTGGGGGGTGGAACCCAGTACTTC.

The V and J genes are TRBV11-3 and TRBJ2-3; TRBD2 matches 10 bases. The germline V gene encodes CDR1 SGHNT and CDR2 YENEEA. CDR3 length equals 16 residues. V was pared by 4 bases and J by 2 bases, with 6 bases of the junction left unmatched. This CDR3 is CASSSQRGGNTDTQYF. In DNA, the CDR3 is TGTGCCAGCAGCTCACAGCGGGGGGGTAACACAGATACGCAGTATTTT.

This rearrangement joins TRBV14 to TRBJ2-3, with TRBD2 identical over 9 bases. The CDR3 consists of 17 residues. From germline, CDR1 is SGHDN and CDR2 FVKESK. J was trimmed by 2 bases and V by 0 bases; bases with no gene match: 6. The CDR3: CASSQDFSGGSTDTQYF. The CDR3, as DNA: TGTGCCAGCAGCCAAGATTTTAGCGGGGGTTCCACAGATACGCAGTATTTT. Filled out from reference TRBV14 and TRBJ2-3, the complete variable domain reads EAGVTQFPSHSVIEKGQTVTLRCDPISGHDNLYWYRRVMGKEIKFLLHFVKESKQDESGMPNNRFLAERTGGTYSTLKVQPAELEDSGVYFCASSQDFSGGSTDTQYFGPGTRLTVL.

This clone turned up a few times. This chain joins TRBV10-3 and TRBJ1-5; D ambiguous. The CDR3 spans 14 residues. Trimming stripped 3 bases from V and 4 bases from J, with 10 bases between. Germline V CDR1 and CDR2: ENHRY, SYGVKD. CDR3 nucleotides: TGTGCCATCAGTGAAATGCTAACTAATCAGCCCCAGCATTTT. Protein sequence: CAISEMLTNQPQHF.

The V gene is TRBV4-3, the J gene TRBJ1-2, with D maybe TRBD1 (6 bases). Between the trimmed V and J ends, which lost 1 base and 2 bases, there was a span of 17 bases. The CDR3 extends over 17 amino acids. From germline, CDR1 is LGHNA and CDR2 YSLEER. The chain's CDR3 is CASSQASGEGVNYGYTF. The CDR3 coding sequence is TGCGCCAGCAGCCAAGCGTCAGGGGAAGGGGTAAACTATGGCTACACCTTC.

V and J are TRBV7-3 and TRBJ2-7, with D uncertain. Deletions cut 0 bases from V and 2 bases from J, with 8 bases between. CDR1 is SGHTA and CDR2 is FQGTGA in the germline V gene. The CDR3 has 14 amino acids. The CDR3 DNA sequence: TGTGCCAGCAGCTTAACCCCAGACACCTACGAGCAGTACTTC. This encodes CASSLTPDTYEQYF.

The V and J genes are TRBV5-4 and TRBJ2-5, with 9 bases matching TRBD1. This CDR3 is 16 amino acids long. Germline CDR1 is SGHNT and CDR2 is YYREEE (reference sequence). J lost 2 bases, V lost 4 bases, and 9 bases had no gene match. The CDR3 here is CASSGTGLWDQETQYF. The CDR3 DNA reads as TGTGCCAGCAGCGGGACAGGGCTGTGGGATCAAGAGACCCAGTACTTC.

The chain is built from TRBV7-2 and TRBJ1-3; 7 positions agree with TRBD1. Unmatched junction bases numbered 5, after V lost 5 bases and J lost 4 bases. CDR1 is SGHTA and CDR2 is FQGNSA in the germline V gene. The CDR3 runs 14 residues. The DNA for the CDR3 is TGTGCCAGCAGCGACGACAGGGCGGGAAACACCATATATTTT. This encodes CASSDDRAGNTIYF.

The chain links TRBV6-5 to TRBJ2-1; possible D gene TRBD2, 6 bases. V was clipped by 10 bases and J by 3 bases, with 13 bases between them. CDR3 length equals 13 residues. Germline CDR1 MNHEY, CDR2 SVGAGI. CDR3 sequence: CATRGSLYNEQFF. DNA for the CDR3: TGTGCCACCCGGGGGAGCCTCTACAATGAGCAGTTCTTC.

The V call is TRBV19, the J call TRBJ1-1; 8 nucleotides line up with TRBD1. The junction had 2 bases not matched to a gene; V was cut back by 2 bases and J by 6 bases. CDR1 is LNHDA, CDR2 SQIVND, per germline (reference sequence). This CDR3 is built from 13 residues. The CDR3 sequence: CASSIRTGPEAFF. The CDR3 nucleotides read TGTGCCAGTAGTATAAGGACAGGGCCTGAAGCTTTCTTT.

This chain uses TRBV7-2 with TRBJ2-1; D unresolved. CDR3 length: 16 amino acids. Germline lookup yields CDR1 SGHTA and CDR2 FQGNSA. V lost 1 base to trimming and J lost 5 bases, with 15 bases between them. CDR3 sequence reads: CASSLGARPPNNEQFF. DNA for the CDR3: TGTGCCAGCAGCTTAGGCGCTAGACCGCCCAACAATGAGCAGTTCTTC.

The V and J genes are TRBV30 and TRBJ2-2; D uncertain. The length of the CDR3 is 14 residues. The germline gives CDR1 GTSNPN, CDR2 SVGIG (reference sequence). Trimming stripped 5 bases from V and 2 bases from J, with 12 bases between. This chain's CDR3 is CAWPVRFNTGELFF. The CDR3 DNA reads TGTGCCTGGCCGGTGAGGTTCAACACCGGGGAGCTGTTTTTT.

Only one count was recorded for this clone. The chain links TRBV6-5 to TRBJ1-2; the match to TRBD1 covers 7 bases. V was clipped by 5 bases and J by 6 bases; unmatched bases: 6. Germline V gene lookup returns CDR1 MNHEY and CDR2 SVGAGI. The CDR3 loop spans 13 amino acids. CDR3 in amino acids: CASSPTTGNGYTF. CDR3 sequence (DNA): TGTGCCAGCAGTCCCACGACAGGGAATGGCTACACCTTC.

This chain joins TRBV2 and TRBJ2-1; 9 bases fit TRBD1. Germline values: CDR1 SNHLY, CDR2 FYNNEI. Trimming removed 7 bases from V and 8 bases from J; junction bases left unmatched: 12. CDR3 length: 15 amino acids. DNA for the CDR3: TGTGCCAGCACCGAAAGGCTCCGGACAGGGGATGAGCAGTTCTTC. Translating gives CASTERLRTGDEQFF. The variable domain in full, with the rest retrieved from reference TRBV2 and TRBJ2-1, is EPEVTQTPSHQVTQMGQEVILRCVPISNHLYFYWYRQILGQKVEFLVSFYNNEISEKSEIFDDQFSVERPDGSNFTLKIRSTKLEDSAMYFCASTERLRTGDEQFFGPGTRLTVL.

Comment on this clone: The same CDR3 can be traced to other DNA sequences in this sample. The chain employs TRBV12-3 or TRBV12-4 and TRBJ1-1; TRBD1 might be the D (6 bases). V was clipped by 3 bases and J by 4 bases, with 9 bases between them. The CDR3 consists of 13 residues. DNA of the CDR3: TGTGCCAGCAGTTTTGGGGGCGGCACTGAAGCTTTCTTT. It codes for CASSFGGGTEAFF.

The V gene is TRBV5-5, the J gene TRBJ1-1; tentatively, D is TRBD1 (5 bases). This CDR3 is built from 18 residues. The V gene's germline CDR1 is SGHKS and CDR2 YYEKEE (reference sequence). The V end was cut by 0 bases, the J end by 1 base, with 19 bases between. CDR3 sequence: CASSLGTGRASTNTEAFF. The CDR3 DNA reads TGTGCCAGCAGCTTGGGTACAGGCAGGGCTTCTACGAACACTGAAGCTTTCTTT.

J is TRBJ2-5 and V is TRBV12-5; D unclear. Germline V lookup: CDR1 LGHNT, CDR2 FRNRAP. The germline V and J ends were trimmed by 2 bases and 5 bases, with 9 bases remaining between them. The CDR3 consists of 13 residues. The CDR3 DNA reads TGTGCTAGTGGTTTGAGCCAGAGGGAGACCCAGTACTTC. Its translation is CASGLSQRETQYF.

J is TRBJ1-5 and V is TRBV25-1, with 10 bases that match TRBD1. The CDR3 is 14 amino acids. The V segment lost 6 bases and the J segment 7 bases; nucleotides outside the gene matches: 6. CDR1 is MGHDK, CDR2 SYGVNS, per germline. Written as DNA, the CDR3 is TGTGCCAGCAGAGGGACAGGGGTACGGCAGCCCCAGCATTTT. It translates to CASRGTGVRQPQHF. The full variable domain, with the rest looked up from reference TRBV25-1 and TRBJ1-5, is EADIYQTPRYLVIGTGKKITLECSQTMGHDKMYWYQQDPGMELHLIHYSYGVNSTEKGDLSSESTVSRIRTEHFPLTLESARPSHTSQYLCASRGTGVRQPQHFGDGTRLSIL.

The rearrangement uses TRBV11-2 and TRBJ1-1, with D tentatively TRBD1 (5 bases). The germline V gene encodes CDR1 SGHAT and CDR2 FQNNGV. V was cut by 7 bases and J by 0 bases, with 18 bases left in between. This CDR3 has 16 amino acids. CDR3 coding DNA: TGTGCCAGCACCCCCGGAGGGGAGGTGATGAACACTGAAGCTTTCTTT. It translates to CASTPGGEVMNTEAFF.

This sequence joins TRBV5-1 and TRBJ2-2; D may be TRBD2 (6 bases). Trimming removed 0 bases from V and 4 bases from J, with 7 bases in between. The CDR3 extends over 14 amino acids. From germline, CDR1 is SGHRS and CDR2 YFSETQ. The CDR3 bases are TGCGCCAGCAGCTTGGACGGGGGCACCGGGGAGCTGTTTTTT. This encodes CASSLDGGTGELFF. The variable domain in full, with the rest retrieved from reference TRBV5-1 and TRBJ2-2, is KAGVTQTPRYLIKTRGQQVTLSCSPISGHRSVSWYQQTPGQGLQFLFEYFSETQRNKGNFPGRFSGRQFSNSRSEMNVSTLELGDSALYLCASSLDGGTGELFFGEGSRLTVL.

CDR3 in amino acids: CASSARARGHDEQFF. The CDR3 DNA sequence: TGTGCCAGCAGCGCCCGGGCCAGGGGGCACGATGAGCAGTTCTTC. The chain combines TRBV5-8 with TRBJ2-1; 8 bases map to TRBD1. Germline values: CDR1 SGHTS, CDR2 YDEGEE. J was trimmed by 8 bases and V by 4 bases; bases with no gene match: 11. The CDR3 extends over 15 amino acids.